The 18 T cell receptor beta chains below all came from one sample that was sequenced in a study of OX40 agonist ivuxolimab in advanced cancers. The repertoire was sequenced with immunoSEQ multiplex PCR; TCRdb's copy has only in-frame clones and lacks some. The repertoire includes 80,000 or so clones, roughly 87% of them detected once, and roughly 0.3% sits in the top ten. The starting material was CD4+ or CD8+ T cells sorted from blood, obtained in a trial of the OX40 agonist ivuxolimab. The receptors derive from an adult with an advanced solid tumor such as melanoma, head and neck, liver or kidney cancer.

The chain couples TRBV6-5 to TRBJ1-1, with a weak D call TRBD1 (6 bases). The CDR3 runs to 13 residues. The germline V gene encodes CDR1 MNHEY and CDR2 SVGAGI. V lost 5 bases to trimming and J lost 7 bases, with 14 bases between them. CDR3 residues: CASSEDRDLEAFF. Written as DNA, the CDR3 is TGTGCCAGCAGTGAGGACAGAGACCTTGAAGCTTTCTTT.

This clone occurred a few times. The chain links TRBV27 to TRBJ1-1; D call uncertain. The CDR3 is made up of 13 amino acids. V dropped 6 bases and J dropped 1 base, with 9 bases sitting between them. CDR1 and CDR2 from the germline V gene are MNHEY and SMNVEV (reference sequence). The chain's CDR3 is CASRRSGNTEAFF. CDR3 sequence (DNA): TGTGCCAGCAGGCGGTCAGGGAACACTGAAGCTTTCTTT.

The chain links TRBV11-3 to TRBJ2-3, with D unclear. CDR3 length: 12 residues. V was shortened by 2 bases and J by 6 bases, with 6 bases between the two germline ends. Per germline, CDR1 SGHNT and CDR2 YENEEA. The CDR3 protein is CASSLSSDTQYF. CDR3 DNA sequence: TGTGCCAGCAGCTTATCCTCGGATACGCAGTATTTT.

The rearrangement links TRBV7-7 to TRBJ2-3; 9 bases match TRBD2. The V gene end was trimmed by 1 base and the J gene end by 6 bases; junction bases not matched to a gene: 5. This CDR3 spans 15 amino acids. Germline assignment: CDR1 SSHAT and CDR2 FNYEAQ (reference sequence). CDR3 loop: CASSLGGGAGDTQYF. The CDR3 DNA follows: TGTGCCAGCAGCTTAGGCGGGGGGGCCGGGGATACGCAGTATTTT.

This CDR3 reads CASSWKGPYGYTF. The CDR3 DNA follows: TGTGCCAGCAGTTGGAAAGGGCCCTATGGCTACACCTTC. This chain connects TRBV27 to TRBJ1-2, with D hard to call. This CDR3 is 13 amino acids long. The germline V gene encodes CDR1 MNHEY and CDR2 SMNVEV (reference sequence). The ends were cut back, 4 bases at V and 4 bases at J, with 10 bases in the middle.

The chain carries TRBV15 and TRBJ2-4; D remains ambiguous. Germline V gene lookup returns CDR1 LNHNV and CDR2 YYDKDF (reference sequence). This CDR3 is 13 amino acids long. Trimming took off 1 base at V and 11 bases at J, with 12 bases between the two ends. The CDR3 DNA reads as TGTGCCACCAGCAGAGCCGCCGTTGGTCTTCAGTACTTC. This gives the protein CATSRAAVGLQYF.

The chain couples TRBV25-1 to TRBJ1-1; no firm D call. V shed 2 bases and J shed 1 base, with 5 bases lying between them. The CDR3 has 13 residues. Germline V gives CDR1 MGHDK, CDR2 SYGVNS. In nucleotides, the CDR3 is TGTGCCAGCAGTGAAGGTGGGAACACTGAAGCTTTCTTT. Encoded protein: CASSEGGNTEAFF.

The sample holds a few counts of this clone. This chain connects TRBV29-1 to TRBJ1-1; maybe TRBD1 (6 bases). The germline CDR1 and CDR2 sequences are SQVTM and ANQGSEA. Between the trimmed V and J ends, which lost 4 bases and 2 bases, there was a span of 17 bases. CDR3 size: 15 residues. The CDR3 reads CSVVGARDKNTEAFF. The CDR3, as DNA: TGCAGCGTTGTAGGGGCCCGGGACAAAAACACTGAAGCTTTCTTT.

The chain employs TRBV6-1 and TRBJ1-2; no definite D call. The CDR3 sequence is 15 residues long. Germline values: CDR1 MNHNS, CDR2 SASEGT. Trimming shortened V by 6 bases and J by 7 bases, and 21 bases separated the two germline ends. CDR3 region: CASSLGGDYSSGYTF. DNA for the CDR3: TGTGCCAGCAGCCTTGGCGGGGATTACAGTTCTGGCTACACCTTC.

This CDR3 reads CASSLSSGGIYIQYF. As DNA, the CDR3 is TGTGCCAGCAGTTTGAGTAGCGGGGGAATATACATTCAGTACTTC. The J gene is TRBJ2-4, the V gene TRBV27; 9 nucleotides agree with TRBD2. J gave up 8 bases and V 3 bases, and 8 bases lay outside the gene matches. CDR3 length: 15 amino acids. Germline V gene lookup returns CDR1 MNHEY and CDR2 SMNVEV (reference sequence).

The gene calls are TRBV29-1 and TRBJ1-2, with TRBD1 as a possible D gene (5 bases). Germline V gene data show CDR1 as SQVTM and CDR2 as ANQGSEA. The CDR3 runs to 12 residues. Trimming removed 5 bases at V and 6 bases at J, with 13 bases between. The CDR3 DNA reads TGCAGCGTTCGTTACGGGGCAAATGGCTACACCTTC. It encodes CSVRYGANGYTF.

V usage is TRBV29-1 and J usage is TRBJ2-5; 10 bases are shared with TRBD2. Germline CDR1 SQVTM, CDR2 ANQGSEA. V gave up 3 bases and J gave up 7 bases; unmatched junction bases: 2. This CDR3 has 12 amino acids. The CDR3 sequence is CSVEASGGTQYF. The CDR3 nucleotides read TGCAGCGTTGAGGCTAGCGGGGGGACCCAGTACTTC.

This clone was recorded a few times. V is TRBV6-1 and J is TRBJ1-1, with 7 bases identical to TRBD1. The CDR3 runs to 15 residues. V shed 5 bases and J 3 bases; nucleotides not matched to a gene: 9. Germline V gives CDR1 MNHNS, CDR2 SASEGT. CDR3 in amino acids: CASSPGQVPYTEAFF. CDR3 nucleotide sequence: TGTGCCAGCAGTCCCGGACAGGTCCCTTACACTGAAGCTTTCTTT.

The chain is built from TRBV28 and TRBJ1-3; no definite D call. Trimming removed 8 bases from V and 4 bases from J, with 9 bases in between. CDR1 MDHEN and CDR2 SYDVKM come from the germline V gene. The CDR3 sequence is 12 residues long. The CDR3 DNA is TGTGCCAGCGGCCACCCAGGAAACACCATATATTTT. Translating it yields CASGHPGNTIYF.

This sequence joins TRBV5-5 and TRBJ1-5, with D unclear. CDR1 and CDR2 from the germline V gene are SGHKS and YYEKEE (reference sequence). The CDR3 runs 14 residues. V was shortened by 5 bases and J by 4 bases, with 13 bases between the two germline ends. The DNA for the CDR3 is TGTGCCAGCAGTCCGGCCGTCCAGAATCAGCCCCAGCATTTT. This translates into CASSPAVQNQPQHF.

V is TRBV5-1 and J is TRBJ2-3, with 16 bases identical to TRBD2. The CDR3 has 18 residues. With V trimmed by 1 base and J by 6 bases, 8 bases remained unmatched. CDR1 and CDR2 from the germline V gene are SGHRS and YFSETQ. CDR3 amino acids: CASSLLGTSGRAYDTQYF. As DNA, the CDR3 is TGCGCCAGCAGCTTGCTGGGGACTAGCGGGAGGGCCTACGATACGCAGTATTTT. Complete variable domain (other parts from reference TRBV5-1 and TRBJ2-3): KAGVTQTPRYLIKTRGQQVTLSCSPISGHRSVSWYQQTPGQGLQFLFEYFSETQRNKGNFPGRFSGRQFSNSRSEMNVSTLELGDSALYLCASSLLGTSGRAYDTQYFGPGTRLTVL.

This clone came up once. This chain joins TRBV11-2 and TRBJ2-7; a weak D match, TRBD1 (6 bases). Per the germline V gene, CDR1 is SGHAT and CDR2 is FQNNGV. Trimming took 1 base from V and 7 from J, leaving 11 bases between them. This CDR3 contains 13 residues. The CDR3 here is CASSLVSQGEQYV. DNA of the CDR3: TGTGCCAGCAGCTTAGTTAGTCAGGGGGAGCAGTACGTC.

This clone was observed a single time. The chain has TRBV18 and TRBJ2-2; D not resolved. CDR1 and CDR2 (germline): KGHSH, LQKENI. V dropped 3 bases and J dropped 2 bases, with 10 bases sitting between them. This CDR3 is built from 15 residues. CDR3 in amino acids: CASSPVFGNTGELFF. CDR3 in DNA: TGTGCCAGCTCACCGGTCTTTGGTAACACCGGGGAGCTGTTTTTT.